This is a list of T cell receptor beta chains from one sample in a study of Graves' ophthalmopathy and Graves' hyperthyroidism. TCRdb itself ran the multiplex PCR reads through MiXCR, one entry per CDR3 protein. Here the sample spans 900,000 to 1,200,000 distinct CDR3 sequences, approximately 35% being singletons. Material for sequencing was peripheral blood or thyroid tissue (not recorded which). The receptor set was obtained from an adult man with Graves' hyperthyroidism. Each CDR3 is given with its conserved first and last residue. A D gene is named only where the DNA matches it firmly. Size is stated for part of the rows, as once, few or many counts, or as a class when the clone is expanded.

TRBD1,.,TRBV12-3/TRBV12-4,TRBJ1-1,TGTGCCCAGCTGGGGACAGAGAACACTGAAGCTTTCTTT,CAQLGTENTEAFF
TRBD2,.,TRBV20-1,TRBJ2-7,TGCAGTGCTAGAGGGACTAGCGGGAAGGACAATGAGCAGTACTTC,CSARGTSGKDNEQYF
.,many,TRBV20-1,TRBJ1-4,TGCAGTGCCCCCGAAACAGTGACCCAAAAACTGTTTTTT,CSAPETVTQKLFF
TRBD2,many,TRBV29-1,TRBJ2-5,TGCAGCACGGCGGGAGGAGGAGAAGAGACCCAGTACTTC,CSTAGGGEETQYF
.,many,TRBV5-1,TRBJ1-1,TGTGCCAGCAGCTTAGCCGGACAGAACACTGAAGCTTTCTTT,CASSLAGQNTEAFF
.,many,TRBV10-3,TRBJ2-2,TGTGCCATCAGTGAGTTAGGGGTGAGCACCGGGGAGCTGTTTTTT,CAISELGVSTGELFF
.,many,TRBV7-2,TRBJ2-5,TGTGCCAGCAGCTTAAGACTGTGGGGGCAAGAGACCCAGTACTTC,CASSLRLWGQETQYF
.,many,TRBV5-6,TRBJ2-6,TGTGCCAGCAGCTCGGCAGGGCTCTCTGGGGCCAACGTCCTGACTTTC,CASSSAGLSGANVLTF
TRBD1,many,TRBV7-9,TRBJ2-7,TGTGCCAGCAGCAACGGGACAGGGGTTGGCGAGCAGTACTTC,CASSNGTGVGEQYF
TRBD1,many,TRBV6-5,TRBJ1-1,TGTGCCAGCAGTTACGGGACAGGGAACCGGGCTTTCTTT,CASSYGTGNRAFF
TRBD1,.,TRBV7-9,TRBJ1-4,TGTGCCACTAACTTGAAAGGGGGACAGGCGATGTTTTTT,CATNLKGGQAMFF
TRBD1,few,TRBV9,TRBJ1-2,TGTGCCAGCAGCCGAACAGGGGGCGCAGATGGCTACACCTTC,CASSRTGGADGYTF
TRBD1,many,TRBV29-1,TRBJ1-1,TGCAGCGTTGATCGACAGGGATTT,CSVDRQGF
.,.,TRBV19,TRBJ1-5,TGTGCCACCGAGGGTCCAGCAACCTACGAGCATTTT,CATEGPATYEHF
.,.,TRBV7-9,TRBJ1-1,TGTGCCAGCAGAGATGGACGGGCCGGGGTTGCTGAAGCTTTCTTT,CASRDGRAGVAEAFF
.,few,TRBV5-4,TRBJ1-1,TGTGCCAGCAGCTTGGAACTAAACAGGGAGGGGAACACTGAAGCTTTCTTT,CASSLELNREGNTEAFF
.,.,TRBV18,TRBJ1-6,TGTGCCAGCTCACCGCGGACAGACTCACCCCTCCACTTT,CASSPRTDSPLHF
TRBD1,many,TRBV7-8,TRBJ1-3,TGTGCCAGCAGCTTATCGACAGGGGCATTCTCTGGAAACACCATATATTTT,CASSLSTGAFSGNTIYF
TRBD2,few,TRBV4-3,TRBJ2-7,TGCGCCAGCAGCCAAGAGACTAGCGGGAGGAACGAGCAGTACTTC,CASSQETSGRNEQYF
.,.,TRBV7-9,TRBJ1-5,TGTGCCAGCAGCTACAGGGCTGATGTCAATCAGCCCCAGCATTTT,CASSYRADVNQPQHF
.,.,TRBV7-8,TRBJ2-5,TGTGCCAGCAGAGTAGGCAGGCAAGAGACCCAGTACTTC,CASRVGRQETQYF
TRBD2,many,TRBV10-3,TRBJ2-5,TGTGCCATCAGTGATGCAGCGGGGCCCCAAGAGACCCAGTACTTC,CAISDAAGPQETQYF
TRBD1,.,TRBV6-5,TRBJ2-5,TGTGCCAGCAGTACCACACAGGGGGCAAAGACCCAGTACTTC,CASSTTQGAKTQYF
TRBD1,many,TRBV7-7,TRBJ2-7,TGTGCCAGCAGCCGAGGGACAGGCTACGAGCAGTACTTC,CASSRGTGYEQYF
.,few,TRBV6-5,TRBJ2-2,TGTGCCAGCTCACCACCGGGGCCGAGGAGGAACACCGGGGAGCTGTTTTTT,CASSPPGPRRNTGELFF
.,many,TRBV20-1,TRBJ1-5,TGCAGTGCTAGAGATGACGGTAGCAATCAGCCCCAGCATTTT,CSARDDGSNQPQHF
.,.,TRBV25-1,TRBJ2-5,TGTGCCAGCAGCTTAGGGTCTCCGGGACCACAAGAGACCCAGTACTTC,CASSLGSPGPQETQYF
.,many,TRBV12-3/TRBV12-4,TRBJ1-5,TGTGCCAGCAGTTTAGTAGGTACTAATCAGCCCCAGCATTTT,CASSLVGTNQPQHF
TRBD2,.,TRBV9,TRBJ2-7,TGTGCCAGCAGCGGATGGACGGGAGCGGGGGAGCAGTACTTC,CASSGWTGAGEQYF
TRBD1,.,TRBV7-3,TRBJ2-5,TGTGCCAGCTCTAGGACAGGCACTTGGGGAGAGACCCAGTACTTC,CASSRTGTWGETQYF
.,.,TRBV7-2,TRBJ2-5,TGTGCCAGCAGTTTTCGACTAGATGAGACCCAGTACTTC,CASSFRLDETQYF
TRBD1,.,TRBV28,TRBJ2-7,TGTGCCAGCGGGGGGACAGGAGCCTACGAGCAGTACTTC,CASGGTGAYEQYF
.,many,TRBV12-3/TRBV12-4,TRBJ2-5,TGTGCCAGCAGTCTTCAAGGGGGGACCCAGTACTTC,CASSLQGGTQYF
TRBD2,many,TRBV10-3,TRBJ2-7,TGTGCCATCAGTGATCTAGCGGGAGCGTACGAGCAGTACTTC,CAISDLAGAYEQYF
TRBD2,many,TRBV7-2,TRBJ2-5,TGTGCCAGCAGTCCTTCTTTTGCGGGGGGACAAGAGACCCAGTACTTC,CASSPSFAGGQETQYF
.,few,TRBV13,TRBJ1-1,TGTGCCAGCAGCTTAATGGCCGAAACTGAAGCTTTCTTT,CASSLMAETEAFF
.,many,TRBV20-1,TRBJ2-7,TGCAGTGCTAGGGATGACAGGAGCTCCTACGAGCAGTACTTC,CSARDDRSSYEQYF
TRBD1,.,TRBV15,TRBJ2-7,TGTGCCACCAGCAGAGATGACAGGGGGCGCGAGCAGTACTTC,CATSRDDRGREQYF
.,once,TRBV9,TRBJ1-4,TGTGCCAGCAGTTTACCTAGGGCAGCAACTAATGAAAAACTGTTTTTT,CASSLPRAATNEKLFF
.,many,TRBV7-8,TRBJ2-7,TGTGCCAGCAGCTTAGCGGTAGGTGACAGTCGCTACGAGCAGTACTTC,CASSLAVGDSRYEQYF
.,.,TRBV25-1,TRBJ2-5,TGTGCCAGCAGTGAATCTAGGGAGGTGTCGGGAGAGACCCAGTACTTC,CASSESREVSGETQYF
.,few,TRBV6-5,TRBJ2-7,TGTGCCAGCAGCAACCCAAAACGAGATCTCTACGAGCAGTACTTC,CASSNPKRDLYEQYF
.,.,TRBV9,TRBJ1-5,TGTGCCAGCAGTCGTACATCGCTCAATCAGCCCCAGCATTTT,CASSRTSLNQPQHF
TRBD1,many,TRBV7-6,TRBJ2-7,TGTGCCAGCAGCTTCGGACAGGGCGACTCCTACGAGCAGTACTTC,CASSFGQGDSYEQYF
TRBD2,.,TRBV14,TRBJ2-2,TGTGCCAGCAGCCAACTACCGGGACTAGCGATCTCCGGGGAGCTGTTTTTT,CASSQLPGLAISGELFF
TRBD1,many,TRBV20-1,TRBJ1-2,TGCAGTGCCGAAAGGGTAGGAGGACAGGGAAATGGCTACACCTTC,CSAERVGGQGNGYTF
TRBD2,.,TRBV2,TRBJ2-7,TGTGCCAGCAGTGGACTAGCGGGAATAAGATACGAGCAGTACTTC,CASSGLAGIRYEQYF
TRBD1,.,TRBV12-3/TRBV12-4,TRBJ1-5,TGTGCCAGCGGATCGGGACAGGGTTCTAATAGCAATCAGCCCCAGCATTTT,CASGSGQGSNSNQPQHF